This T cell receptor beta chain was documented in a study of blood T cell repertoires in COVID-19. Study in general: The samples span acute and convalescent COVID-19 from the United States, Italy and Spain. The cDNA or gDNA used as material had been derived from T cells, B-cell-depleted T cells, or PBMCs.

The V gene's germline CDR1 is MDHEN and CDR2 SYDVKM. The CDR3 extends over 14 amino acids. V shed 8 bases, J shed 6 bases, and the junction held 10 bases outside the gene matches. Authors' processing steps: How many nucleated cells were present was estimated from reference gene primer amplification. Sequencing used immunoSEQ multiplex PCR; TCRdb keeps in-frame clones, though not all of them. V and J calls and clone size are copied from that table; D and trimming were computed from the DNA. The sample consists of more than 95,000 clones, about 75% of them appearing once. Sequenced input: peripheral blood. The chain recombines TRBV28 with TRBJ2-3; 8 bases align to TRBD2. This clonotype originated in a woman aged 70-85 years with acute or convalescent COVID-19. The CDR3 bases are TGTGCCAGCGGGGCCGGGACTAGAGGCGATACGCAGTATTTT. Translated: CASGAGTRGDTQYF.